This T cell receptor beta chain was sequenced in a study of T cells in Graves' hyperthyroidism and ophthalmopathy. TCR beta CDR3 region amplification was performed from RNA transcripts. In the first-round RT-PCR of the TCR CDR3, the HTBI primer set was used. TCRdb re-called the multiplex PCR reads with MiXCR, one entry per CDR3 protein. In the table there are 550,000 to 700,000 distinct CDR3 sequences, under 60% of which are singletons. Findings of the study overall: Model output signaled ophthalmopathy a median about 6.3 months ahead of onset.

The CDR3 covers 14 residues. V dropped 4 bases and J dropped 2 bases, with 13 bases sitting between them. The germline V gene encodes CDR1 SGDLS and CDR2 YYNGEE. There are many counts of this clonotype. The antigen remains undetermined. This receptor was taken from an adult woman with Graves' disease, either hyperthyroidism or ophthalmopathy (not recorded which). J is TRBJ2-7 and V is TRBV9; D might be TRBD2 (6 bases). The sample comprised peripheral blood or thyroid tissue (not recorded which). The CDR3 bases are TGTGCCAGCAGCCCCCACGGGAGCACCTACGAGCAGTACTTC. Translating it yields CASSPHGSTYEQYF. Full variable domain (rest looked up from reference TRBV9 and TRBJ2-7): DSGVTQTPKHLITATGQRVTLRCSPRSGDLSVYWYQQSLDQGLQFLIQYYNGEERAKGNILERFSAQQFPDLHSELNLSSLELGDSALYFCASSPHGSTYEQYFGPGTRLTVT.